Below, one TCR beta chain is given with its context. Its antigen specificity is not known. No qualities accompany the bases; no much larger clone lies one base away. The data were obtained in a study of T cell changes during pregnancy in multiple sclerosis (dated by TCRdb to between 2019 and 2020). Regarding the complete study: The study examined how the T cell repertoire changed over the course of pregnancy in women with multiple sclerosis.

The germline V gene sets CDR1 to SGHVS and CDR2 to FQNEAQ. Trimming takes 5 bases from V and 4 bases from J, and the germline ends sit 15 bases apart. The CDR3 covers 15 residues, taking in both the cysteine and the phenylalanine. The sequence is cut down to CDR3 DNA, 45 bases in frame from base 1. Library generation was performed with the immunoSEQ multiplex PCR assay. Entries here come from immuneACCESS through TCRdb and include only in-frame sequences with V and J called. Some clones fail to appear in such tables; in the studies checked, an unresolved V gene covers under half of the shortfall, and the cause of the remainder is unknown. The sample table holds about 66,000 clones, of which about 91% were seen once. The leading ten clones occupy roughly 5% of the sample.

The sequence links TRBV7-8 to TRBJ1-5, with an unclear D gene assignment. The TCR sequence derives from a female donor with multiple sclerosis, enrolled in a pregnancy study. The sample here was CD8+ T cells from peripheral blood mononuclear cells, taken before pregnancy. This receptor carries the CDR3 CASSLTKYTNQPQHF. The nucleotide sequence is given as TGTGCCAGCAGCCTCACGAAGTATACTAATCAGCCCCAGCATTTT.